Below, 16 T cell receptor beta chains from the same sample are listed, as sequenced in a study of Ad26.COV2.S vaccination and SARS-CoV-2 variants. Sample treatment: roughly 19 received Ad26.COV2.S at low or high dose, single or two shots; roughly 5 received placebo; per-sample allocation not given. After the first vaccine or placebo injection, samples were drawn on day 63. Some clones are missing from TCRdb's copy, which holds only in-frame ones; the method was immunoSEQ multiplex PCR. The sample records almost 400,000 clones, about 89% being singletons. The starting material was peripheral blood, obtained in a trial of Ad26.COV2.S vaccine versus placebo. The receptors here all came from a person aged 18-60 years who received the Ad26.COV2.S COVID-19 vaccine or a placebo.

The chain carries TRBV5-4 and TRBJ2-2; TRBD2 agrees at 9 bases. The CDR3 loop spans 16 amino acids. Germline V gene data show CDR1 as SGHNT and CDR2 as YYREEE (reference sequence). Germline trimming cut 4 bases from V and 8 bases from J; bases unmatched to any gene: 12. Written as DNA, the CDR3 is TGTGCCAGCAGCACCATGGGGATTAGCGGGAGTGGGGAGCTGTTTTTT. Translated, it gives CASSTMGISGSGELFF.

This rearrangement joins TRBV15 to TRBJ2-5, with D unresolved. Trimming removed 1 base from V and 3 bases from J, with 15 bases in between. The CDR3 runs to 16 residues. The germline V gene has CDR1 LNHNV and CDR2 YYDKDF (reference sequence). The CDR3 loop is CATSRGGLGQEETQYF. The CDR3 DNA reads TGTGCCACCAGCAGAGGGGGATTGGGTCAGGAAGAGACCCAGTACTTC.

The rearrangement links TRBV7-2 to TRBJ2-7; 8 bases line up with TRBD2. The V and J ends lost 1 base and 4 bases, in that order; junction bases with no gene match: 9. The CDR3 contains 16 residues. Germline CDR1 SGHTA, CDR2 FQGNSA. The CDR3 reads CASSLGWRGAKYEQYF. As DNA, the CDR3 is TGTGCCAGCAGCTTAGGGTGGCGGGGGGCGAAGTACGAGCAGTACTTC. The full variable domain, its missing parts supplied by reference TRBV7-2 and TRBJ2-7, is GAGVSQSPSNKVTEKGKDVELRCDPISGHTALYWYRQSLGQGLEFLIYFQGNSAPDKSGLPSDRFSAERTGGSVSTLTIQRTQQEDSAVYLCASSLGWRGAKYEQYFGPGTRLTVT.

Only one count was recorded for this clone. The chain has TRBV4-3 and TRBJ2-1, with TRBD2 matching 9 bases. Looked up from germline, CDR1 is LGHNA and CDR2 is YSLEER. The junction had 3 bases not matched to a gene; V was cut back by 2 bases and J by 1 base. This CDR3 region has 16 residues. Here the CDR3 reads CASSQTLAGSYNEQFF. In DNA, the CDR3 is TGCGCCAGCAGCCAAACCCTAGCGGGATCCTACAATGAGCAGTTCTTC.

In its sample, this clone was seen a few times. J is TRBJ1-5 and V is TRBV30; the D is unclear. This CDR3 comprises 13 residues. Germline V gene sequence: CDR1 GTSNPN, CDR2 SVGIG (reference sequence). V was cut by 3 bases and J by 2 bases, with 8 bases left in between. CDR3 in amino acids: CAWRGQGNQPQHF. CDR3 nucleotide sequence: TGTGCCTGGAGAGGGCAGGGCAATCAGCCCCAGCATTTT.

This clone came up a few times. The rearrangement joins TRBV19 to TRBJ1-2, with a tentative D call TRBD1 (5 bases). V lost 3 bases and J lost 3, with 17 bases in between. The CDR3 runs to 16 residues. The germline V gene encodes CDR1 LNHDA and CDR2 SQIVND (reference sequence). DNA for the CDR3: TGTGCCAGTAGTATTAATTCCGGGACGGGGGACTATGGCTACACCTTC. Its translation: CASSINSGTGDYGYTF.

This chain connects TRBV6-4 to TRBJ2-1; D unresolved. Germline values: CDR1 MRHNA, CDR2 SNTAGT. CDR3 length equals 15 residues. Trimming stripped 6 bases from V and 0 bases from J, with 12 bases between. CDR3 sequence: CASRLGLASYNEQFF. The CDR3 nucleotides read TGTGCCAGCAGGCTCGGCTTAGCCTCCTACAATGAGCAGTTCTTC.

V and J are TRBV19 and TRBJ2-5; 12 bases align to TRBD2. V trimming: 5 bases; J trimming: 1 base; junction bases outside the gene matches: 8. The CDR3 length is 17 residues. CDR1 LNHDA and CDR2 SQIVND come from the germline V gene (reference sequence). CDR3 coding DNA: TGTGCCAGTAGTCCCGGGACTAGCGGGCCGCTCCAAGAGACCCAGTACTTC. It specifies CASSPGTSGPLQETQYF.

V gene TRBV7-2 combines with J gene TRBJ2-5, with D possibly TRBD2 on 6 matching bases. V lost 5 bases and J 5 bases, leaving 15 bases between the germline ends. Per germline, CDR1 SGHTA and CDR2 FQGNSA. The CDR3 has 14 residues. The chain's CDR3 is CASSPGTPRETQYF. The CDR3 DNA is TGTGCCAGCAGCCCCGGGACTCCACGGGAGACCCAGTACTTC.

The J gene is TRBJ2-1, the V gene TRBV5-1; D gene unclear. V was shortened by 5 bases and J by 3 bases, with 9 bases between the two germline ends. The CDR3 is 13 residues long. CDR1 is SGHRS and CDR2 is YFSETQ in the germline V gene. Here the CDR3 reads CASRPGLYNEQFF. The CDR3 nucleotides read TGCGCCAGCAGACCGGGCCTCTACAATGAGCAGTTCTTC.

This CDR3 reads CASSQGGVEDTQYF. CDR3 sequence (DNA): TGTGCCAGCAGCCAAGGCGGTGTGGAGGATACGCAGTATTTT. This chain joins TRBV11-1 and TRBJ2-3, with D uncertain. Trimming pared 5 bases from V and 6 bases from J, leaving 15 bases between. This CDR3 has 14 amino acids. Germline CDR1 is SGHAT and CDR2 is FQDESV (reference sequence). The variable domain in full, completed from reference TRBV11-1 and TRBJ2-3, reads EAEVAQSPRYKITEKSQAVAFWCDPISGHATLYWYRQILGQGPELLVQFQDESVVDDSQLPKDRFSAERLKGVDSTLKIQPAELGDSAMYLCASSQGGVEDTQYFGPGTRLTVL.

This chain uses TRBV11-1 with TRBJ1-3, with unresolved D. CDR1 is SGHAT, CDR2 FQDESV, per germline (reference sequence). Trimming stripped 3 bases from V and 4 bases from J, with 10 bases between. CDR3 length: 14 residues. CDR3 coding DNA: TGTGCCAGCAGCTTCGGCTCTCCGGGAAACACCATATATTTT. It codes for CASSFGSPGNTIYF.

The sample holds one count of this clone. The chain is built from TRBV6-5 and TRBJ2-1, with 7 bases aligning to TRBD1. V was pared by 6 bases and J by 6 bases, with 5 bases of the junction left unmatched. The CDR3 contains 13 residues. Germline CDR1 is MNHEY and CDR2 is SVGAGI. CDR3 sequence reads: CASRRQGVNEQFF. CDR3 DNA sequence: TGTGCCAGCAGACGGCAGGGGGTCAATGAGCAGTTCTTC.

The sample holds one count of this clone. This CDR3 reads CASSPRARDYGYTF. The DNA for the CDR3 is TGTGCCAGCAGCCCTCGGGCGAGAGACTATGGCTACACCTTC. The rearrangement links TRBV3-1 (or the pseudogene TRBV3-2) to TRBJ1-2; D gene uncertain. The V gene's germline CDR1 is LGHDT and CDR2 YNNKEL (reference sequence). The CDR3 spans 14 residues. V was trimmed by 4 bases and J by 3 bases, leaving 12 bases between them.

The chain uses TRBV3-1 (or the pseudogene TRBV3-2) and TRBJ2-1; D is ambiguous. Deletions cut 5 bases from V and 8 bases from J, with 19 bases between. The CDR3 sequence is 15 residues long. Germline assignment: CDR1 LGHDT and CDR2 YNNKEL (reference sequence). CDR3 residues: CASSTRGLPRDEQFF. As DNA, the CDR3 is TGTGCCAGCAGCACCCGTGGGCTACCAAGGGATGAGCAGTTCTTC.

The chain recombines TRBV18 with TRBJ2-3, with D uncertain. V was pared by 6 bases and J by 1 base, with 11 bases between. The germline CDR1 and CDR2 sequences are KGHSH and LQKENI. This CDR3 contains 14 residues. CDR3: CASSPGPRTDTQYF. The CDR3 DNA follows: TGTGCCAGCTCCCCCGGACCACGCACAGATACGCAGTATTTT.